This entry concerns a single TCR beta chain. The sample belongs to a study of Ad26.COV2.S vaccination and SARS-CoV-2 variants. Sample treatment: 15 to 20 received Ad26.COV2.S at low or high dose, single or two shots; a few received placebo; per-sample allocation not given. Sampling was done on day 63 after the first vaccine or placebo injection. Sequenced by immunoSEQ multiplex PCR; TCRdb stores in-frame clones only, minus some. The repertoire has about 480,000 clones, around 88% of them found once; the top ten carry over 10%. Per germline, CDR1 LNHNV and CDR2 YYDKDF (reference sequence). There are 12 residues in the CDR3. V lost 0 bases and J lost 9, with 8 bases in between.

This rearrangement joins TRBV15 to TRBJ2-5; TRBD1 is a possible D gene (5 bases). The receptor was isolated from a person aged 18-60 years who received the Ad26.COV2.S COVID-19 vaccine or a placebo. Sequencing used peripheral blood, obtained in a trial of Ad26.COV2.S vaccine versus placebo. CDR3 in DNA: TGTGCCACCAGCAGAGATGGGGCGTCCCAGTACTTC. It specifies CATSRDGASQYF.